This T cell receptor (beta chain) was obtained from a study of T-cell reconstitution after alpha-beta-depleted transplantation in children. Researchers prepared the TCRbeta library using unique molecular identifiers, the study reports. From the PCR reads, TCRdb called clonotypes with MiXCR, one entry per CDR3 protein. The top ten clones hold around a sixth of a sample with about 140,000 distinct CDR3 sequences, roughly 9% of them seen once. The V gene's germline CDR1 is SGHRS and CDR2 YFSETQ. J was trimmed by 1 base and V by 1 base; bases with no gene match: 2. The CDR3 is made up of 15 amino acids. Sequenced material: PBMCs, mostly from graft donor cells, taken 180 days after TCRalphabeta/CD19-depleted stem cell transplant. This clonotype originated in a female patient between 2 and 15 years old who had a stem cell transplant for congenital amegakaryocytic thrombocytopenia, so the T cells may come from the graft donor. The V and J genes are TRBV5-1 and TRBJ2-5, with 9 bases lining up with TRBD2. The CDR3 bases are TGCGCCAGCAGCTTGCGAGCGGGGGGCCAAGAGACCCAGTACTTC. It specifies CASSLRAGGQETQYF.